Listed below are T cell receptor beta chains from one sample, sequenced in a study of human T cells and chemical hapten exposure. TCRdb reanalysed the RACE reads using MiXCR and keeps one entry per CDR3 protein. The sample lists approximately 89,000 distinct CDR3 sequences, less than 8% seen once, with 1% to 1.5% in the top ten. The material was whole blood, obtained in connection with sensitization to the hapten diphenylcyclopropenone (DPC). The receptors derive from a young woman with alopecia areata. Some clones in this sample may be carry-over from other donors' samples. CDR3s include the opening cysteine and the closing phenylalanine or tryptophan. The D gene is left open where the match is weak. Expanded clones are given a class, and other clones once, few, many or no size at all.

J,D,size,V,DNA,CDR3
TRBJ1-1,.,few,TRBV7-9,TGTGCCAGCAGCTTAGGGGGGCTGAACACTGAAGCTTTCTTT,CASSLGGLNTEAFF
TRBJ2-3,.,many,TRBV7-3,TGTGCCAGCAGCTTAATGGGGGACGGTAGCACAGATACGCAGTATTTT,CASSLMGDGSTDTQYF
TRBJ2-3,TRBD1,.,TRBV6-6,TGTGCCAGCAGTTATGAAGACAGGGGCACAGATACGCAGTATTTT,CASSYEDRGTDTQYF
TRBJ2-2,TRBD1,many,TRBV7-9,TGTGCCAGCAGCACAGCCGGGACAGGAGGCACCGGGGAGCTGTTTTTT,CASSTAGTGGTGELFF
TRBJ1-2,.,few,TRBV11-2,TGTGCCAGCAGCTTAGAGGGACGGATCTATGGCTACACCTTC,CASSLEGRIYGYTF
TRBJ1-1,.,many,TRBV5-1,TGCGCCAGCAGCGGGGACCCCCAGGCGAACTGGAAAGCTGAAGCTTTCTTT,CASSGDPQANWKAEAFF
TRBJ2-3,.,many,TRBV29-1,TGCAGCGTAAGACTAGGACCGGGCACAGATACGCAGTATTTT,CSVRLGPGTDTQYF
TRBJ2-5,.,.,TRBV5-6,TGTGCCAGCAGCTTGGTTGGCTCGGGGGCAGGGACCCAGTACTTC,CASSLVGSGAGTQYF
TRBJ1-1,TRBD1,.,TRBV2,TGTGCCAAGCTAGAGAGGGGGCTCGTTGAAGCTTTCTTT,CAKLERGLVEAFF
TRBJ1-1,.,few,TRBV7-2,TGTGCCAGCAGCTTAGCAGGGCTCACTGAAGCTTTCTTT,CASSLAGLTEAFF
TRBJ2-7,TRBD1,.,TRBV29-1,TGCAGCGTTGAATTCGGGACAGGAGATTACGAGCAGTACTTC,CSVEFGTGDYEQYF
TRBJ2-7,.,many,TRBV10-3,TGTGCCATCAGAAGACAGGACTCCTACGAGCAGTACTTC,CAIRRQDSYEQYF
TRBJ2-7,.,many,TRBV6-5,TGTGCCAGCAGTTACTCTCGGCGTCGGGGGAGCTCCTACGAGCAGTACTTC,CASSYSRRRGSSYEQYF
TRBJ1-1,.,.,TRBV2,TGTGCCAGCAAAGGGAAAGAGAACACTGAAGCTTTCTTT,CASKGKENTEAFF
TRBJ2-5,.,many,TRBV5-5,TGTGCCAGCAGCTTTTCACTGCACGAAGAGACCCAGTACTTC,CASSFSLHEETQYF
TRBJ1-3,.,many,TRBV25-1,TGTGCCAGCAGTGAATATCAGGGCAGGGACTCTGGAAACACCATATATTTT,CASSEYQGRDSGNTIYF
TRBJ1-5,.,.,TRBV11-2,TGTGCCAGCAGCTTAGAAGGACAGCCAAATCAGCCCCAGCATTTT,CASSLEGQPNQPQHF
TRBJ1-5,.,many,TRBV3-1,TGTGCCAGCAGCCAAGAACCAGTCTATAGCAATCAGCCCCAGCATTTT,CASSQEPVYSNQPQHF
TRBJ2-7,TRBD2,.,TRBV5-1,TGCGCCAGCAGCACCGGACTAGGCTCCTACGAGCAGTACTTC,CASSTGLGSYEQYF
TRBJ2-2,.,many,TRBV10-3,TGTGCCATCAGTGGGGCGGGGCGTGGAAACACCGGGGAGCTGTTTTTT,CAISGAGRGNTGELFF
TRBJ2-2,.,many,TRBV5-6,TGTGCCAGCAGTTCAGACTCCGGGGAGCTGTTTTTT,CASSSDSGELFF
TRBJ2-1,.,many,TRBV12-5,TGTGCTAGTGGTTTGCTTTACAATGAGCAGTTCTTC,CASGLLYNEQFF
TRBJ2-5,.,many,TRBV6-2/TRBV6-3,TGTGCCAGCAGTTCCGGACGGACGGCCCGGGAGACCCAGTACTTC,CASSSGRTARETQYF
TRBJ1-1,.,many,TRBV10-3,TGTGCCATCAGTGTTATAGGGGAGCCTGAAGCTTTCTTT,CAISVIGEPEAFF
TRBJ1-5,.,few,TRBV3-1,TGTGCCAGCAGCCAAGAGATGCAGTTAGGAGAAAATCAGCCCCAGCATTTT,CASSQEMQLGENQPQHF
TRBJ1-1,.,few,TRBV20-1,TGCAGTGCTAGAAACAGGGCTACTGAAGCTTTCTTT,CSARNRATEAFF
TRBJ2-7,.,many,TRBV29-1,TGCAGCGCCGGGACGGACCCTAGGGAGCAGTACTTC,CSAGTDPREQYF
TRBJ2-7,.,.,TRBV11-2,TGTGCCAGCAGCCCAACTCGGACACGAATATCCTACGAGCAGTACTTC,CASSPTRTRISYEQYF
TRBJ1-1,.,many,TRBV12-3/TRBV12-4,TGTGCCAGCAGCTCACAGAGCGCTGAAGCTTTCTTT,CASSSQSAEAFF
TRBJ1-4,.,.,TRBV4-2,TGTGCCAGCAGCCTCCTAGTGGGGTCGGAAAAACTGTTTTTT,CASSLLVGSEKLFF
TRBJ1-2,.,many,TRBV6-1,TGTGCCAGCAGTAGAGGTACCGCCTATGGCTACACCTTC,CASSRGTAYGYTF
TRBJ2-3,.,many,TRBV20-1,TGCAGTGCCAACCCCCCTCCTAGCACAGATACGCAGTATTTT,CSANPPPSTDTQYF
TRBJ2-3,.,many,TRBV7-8,TGTGCCAGCAGCCTAAAAGGGACAAAAACTAGCACAGATACGCAGTATTTT,CASSLKGTKTSTDTQYF
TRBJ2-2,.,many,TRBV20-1,TGCAGTGCTAGAGATGTTTCAGACACGGAGCTGTTTTTT,CSARDVSDTELFF
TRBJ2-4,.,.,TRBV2,TGTGCCAGCAGCCGGGACGGCAAAAACATTCAGTACTTC,CASSRDGKNIQYF
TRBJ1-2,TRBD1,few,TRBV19,TGTGCCAGTCGCGGGACAGGGCACCTGGGAGGCTACACCTTC,CASRGTGHLGGYTF
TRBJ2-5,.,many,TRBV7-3,TGTGCCAGCAGCTTACAGGGAAGTGAGACCCAGTACTTC,CASSLQGSETQYF
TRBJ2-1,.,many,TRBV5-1,TGCGCCAGCAGCTTGGCCGCGGGTGAGCAGTTCTTC,CASSLAAGEQFF
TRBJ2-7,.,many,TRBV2,TGTGCCAGCAGTGACGTCGAAGCGGGTTCCTACGAGCAGTACTTC,CASSDVEAGSYEQYF
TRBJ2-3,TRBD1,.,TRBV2,TGTGCCAGCAGCGTTTCCCGACAGGGGATTGCGCAGTATTTT,CASSVSRQGIAQYF